These T cell receptor beta chains were read from a single sample in a study of T-cell memory formation after mild COVID-19. TCRdb called the 5' RACE reads again in MiXCR, with one record for every CDR3 protein. Of roughly 610,000 distinct CDR3 sequences detected, 17% appear once; the ten largest clones hold less than 10%. Sequenced sample: PBMCs or a T cell subset sorted from them (not recorded which). The receptors were gathered from an adult woman who had mild COVID-19 (a few samples of this study predate the infection). Cell type and time point are not known. The CDR3 runs from the conserved cysteine through the conserved F or W. The D gene is left open where the match is weak. Part of the rows lack a size; the others show once, few, many or a class for expanded clones.

>TRBV7-3|TRBJ2-1|-|-
CASSPGLELNEQFF
>TRBV19|TRBJ2-2|-|TRBD2
CASVGTINTGELFF
>TRBV5-1|TRBJ2-5|few|-
CASSPQTRETQYF
>TRBV6-6|TRBJ1-5|many|-
CASSYRGGNQPQHF
>TRBV25-1|TRBJ1-1|many|-
CASARALNTEAFF
>TRBV20-1|TRBJ1-2|few|-
CSARDLPGSATNYGYTF
>TRBV5-8|TRBJ2-7|-|TRBD1
CASSFSGTGREQYF
>TRBV4-2|TRBJ2-4|many|TRBD1
CASSQGQGGGENIQYF
>TRBV7-8|TRBJ1-2|-|TRBD1
CASSFRTTGGYGYTF
>TRBV7-9|TRBJ2-3|few|-
CASSSPYMTRADTQYF
>TRBV7-2|TRBJ1-2|few|-
CASSPESAGYTF
>TRBV6-6|TRBJ1-1|few|-
CASRTRNTEAFF
>TRBV18|TRBJ1-1|few|-
CASSPSPGAEAFF
>TRBV24-1|TRBJ1-1|few|-
CATSDNNPTEAFF
>TRBV5-1|TRBJ2-2|few|TRBD1
CASSGRDSSLSNTGELFF
>TRBV11-3|TRBJ2-1|-|TRBD1
CASSMGQGSYNEQFF
>TRBV20-1|TRBJ1-6|-|-
CSAHGGGSPLHF
>TRBV6-1|TRBJ2-7|few|-
CASSEAPTQQYF
>TRBV11-1|TRBJ2-7|few|-
CASSPQRTYSIYEQYF
>TRBV20-1|TRBJ2-7|few|TRBD2
CSTGLADTYEQYF
>TRBV9|TRBJ1-2|-|TRBD1
CASSVGSGTDAGYTF
>TRBV7-2|TRBJ2-6|-|-
CASSFRFSGANVLTF
>TRBV10-3|TRBJ1-2|few|TRBD1
CAISDTGEVSYTF
>TRBV3-1|TRBJ2-5|-|-
CASSQDSLIKETQYF
>TRBV12-3/TRBV12-4|TRBJ1-5|many|TRBD1
CASSYRGDQPQHF
>TRBV6-2/TRBV6-3|TRBJ2-3|-|-
CASSYPRASTDTQYF
>TRBV20-1|TRBJ2-1|-|TRBD2
CSAKPGLAGKSSYNEQFF
>TRBV4-2|-|-|-
CASSQGGARDGKTQYF
>TRBV24-1|TRBJ1-2|-|TRBD1
CATSDFPDRGTYGYTF
>TRBV12-3/TRBV12-4|TRBJ1-1|-|-
CASSSEDSLNTEAFF
>TRBV20-1|TRBJ1-1|few|TRBD1
CSVKSGQGNTEAFF
>TRBV19|TRBJ2-7|few|-
CASRISSGASYEQYF
>TRBV9|TRBJ2-2|-|-
CASSVSGERTGELFF
>TRBV11-2|TRBJ2-3|-|-
CASSLSIGTDTQYF
>TRBV5-1|TRBJ2-2|-|-
CASSLAKWGSSGELFF
>TRBV6-2/TRBV6-3|TRBJ2-7|once|-
CASSVGGVSSYEQYF
>TRBV15|TRBJ2-3|few|TRBD2
CATSSHETSIYTDTQYF
>TRBV5-1|TRBJ2-1|-|-
CASSRLGAETNEQFF
>TRBV20-1|TRBJ2-4|-|TRBD1
CSARPTGNTLAKNIQYF
>TRBV4-1|TRBJ2-2|few|-
CASSQVYGSFANTGELFF
>TRBV19|TRBJ2-3|-|-
CASSSLLGTDTQYF
>TRBV5-1|TRBJ1-5|-|-
CASRATEQGGHQPQHF
>TRBV29-1|TRBJ1-2|few|-
CSVDDKGSSYGYTF
>TRBV18|TRBJ2-7|-|-
CASSPAPLGVYYEQYF
>TRBV20-1|TRBJ1-1|-|-
CSAREQGGGTEAFF
>TRBV29-1|TRBJ2-1|few|-
CSVEYYNEQFF
>TRBV7-9|TRBJ2-5|-|-
CASSLEFYRGRDRGVIETQYF
>TRBV5-4|TRBJ1-5|-|-
CASSLQGREPQHF
>TRBV12-3/TRBV12-4|TRBJ2-3|few|TRBD2
CASSRRGAPDTQYF
>TRBV6-7|TRBJ2-7|-|TRBD2
CATEHQATSGSYEQYF
>TRBV6-1|TRBJ2-7|-|-
CASSELAVETYEQYF
>TRBV29-1|TRBJ1-4|few|-
CSVEGGEYEKLFF
>TRBV7-2|TRBJ2-5|few|TRBD2
CASSLVITSDQETQYF
>TRBV7-9|TRBJ1-2|-|-
CASSLARQHGYTF
>TRBV13|TRBJ2-1|few|TRBD2
CASSLQREEDDEQFF